This T cell receptor beta chain was obtained from a study of blood T cells in healthy people across ages (dated by TCRdb to between 2015 and 2017). Concerning the study at large: In model experiments, template switching captured about one uniquely barcoded TCR beta cDNA molecule for every two T cells. To avoid experimental bias, donors of different ages were distributed randomly across sequencing lanes. To track age-related changes in TCR beta repertoire diversity, the study relied on deep sequencing normalized with unique cDNA molecular identifiers. The study analyzed two additional independent replicas of 1 million unique cDNA reads from the same blood draw for two donors, one aged 18 to 29 and one aged 80 or older. The donors were divided into four age groups: young (average approximately 17 years), middle-aged (approximately 39), aged (about 61) and long-lived (about 84).

Beyond this particular receptor, the publication reports: There was a strong correlation between observed TCR beta diversity and the percentage of naive T cells measured by flow cytometry. Compared with the aged group, the long-lived group had more naive CD4+ T cells, fewer expanded clones and increased TCR diversity, a pattern suggesting age selection. Total diversity estimates from one million sequenced T cells were considered lower bounds and underestimates. Because the CMV infection status of the donors was unknown, age-related changes in expanded clonotypes may potentially have been confounded. Since profiling was done on bulk unsorted PBMCs, naive and antigen-experienced compartments could not be conclusively compared. As age increased, observed TCR beta diversity per million T cells dropped in a roughly linear way, and a significant reduction was already evident by age 40.

Deletion took 5 bases off V and 7 bases off J, with a span of 18 bases between the germline ends. The CDR3 covers 15 residues, taking in both the cysteine and the phenylalanine. Of the read, only the CDR3 DNA is kept; its 45 bases are in frame from base 1. Per the germline V gene (reference sequence), MNHEY is the CDR1 and SMNVEV is the CDR2. The method was 5' RACE. The listed sequencing device is Illumina HiSeq 2500. The second PCR ran for about 7 to 11 cycles and used a J-beta primer mix along with a sample-barcoded 5' primer. Each TCR beta cDNA molecule received a unique molecular identifier from a template-switch 5' adaptor carrying 12 random nucleotides. At least 2.5 million CDR3-containing paired-end reads were obtained from each sample. All of the RNA was converted into first-strand cDNA using the Mint cDNA synthesis kit, with a TRBC-specific oligonucleotide serving as the primer. Following uracil-DNA glycosylase treatment, a first 18-cycle PCR with universal primers M1SS and BC2_uni_R was performed on all cDNA. The authors processed their data as follows. For normalization, 1 million high-quality reads were randomly selected from each sample, with every read carrying a distinct molecular identifier. Reads sharing molecular identifiers were discarded rather than binned into consensus sequences. MiTCR, run with a Q25 quality threshold and the strictest error-elimination algorithm, handled CDR3 identification, clonotype clustering and error correction. A nonparametric unseen species model with Euler transformation was used to estimate lower-bound total TCR beta diversity. TCRdb reanalyzed the raw reads on its own, using fastp at Q25 for trimming and MiXCR for clone calling, and kept in-frame beta chains. Every entry covers one CDR3 protein and lists the most common genes and DNA from its rows. The authors' filters were not applied to this entry. This sample holds about 1.1 million distinct CDR3 sequences; more than 30% were observed only once. The ten largest clonotypes hold about 12% of the sample.

About this clonotype itself: It lacks a known antigen. No much larger clone exists at a distance of one base, and base qualities are not known.

The donors were 40 or so Caucasian individuals from Russia, aged roughly 6 to 100 years, who were systemically healthy. Each donor gave ten milliliters of peripheral blood, collected into EDTA-treated Vacutainer tubes. Ficoll-Paque density-gradient centrifugation was used to isolate PBMCs, with at least 6.5 million obtained per sample. Total RNA, at least 6 micrograms per sample, was extracted from PBMCs with Trizol reagent. The percentages of naive CD45RAhigh/CD27high T cells were determined by flow cytometry on a PBMC aliquot from every donor. The sequence came from a man younger than 30 in good health. The specimen sequenced was blood. The rearranged chain carries TRBV27 and TRBJ1-5, with a tentative D gene TRBD1 over 6 matching bases. The DNA sequence reads TGTGCCAGCAGTCCCCAACAGGGTTCTGGGCAGCCCCAGCATTTT. This translates into CASSPQQGSGQPQHF.